This entry is about one T cell receptor (beta chain). This sample is drawn from a study of blood T cell repertoires in COVID-19. Per the germline V gene, CDR1 is SGDLS and CDR2 is YYNGEE. The CDR3 length is 17 residues. V lost 4 bases, J lost 0 bases, and 5 bases stayed unmatched. Clones were sequenced by immunoSEQ multiplex PCR, and TCRdb holds only the in-frame ones, with some missing. This table has about 300,000 clones, nearly 90% appearing once. The TCR comes from a woman aged 18-29 years with acute COVID-19. Material: PBMCs or T cells enriched from blood (not recorded which). The gene calls are TRBV9 and TRBJ2-1; 12 positions match TRBD2. DNA for the CDR3: TGTGCCAGCAGCACCGGACTAGCGGGGAGCTCCTACAATGAGCAGTTCTTC. It encodes CASSTGLAGSSYNEQFF. Drawing the rest from reference TRBV9 and TRBJ2-1, the complete variable domain is DSGVTQTPKHLITATGQRVTLRCSPRSGDLSVYWYQQSLDQGLQFLIQYYNGEERAKGNILERFSAQQFPDLHSELNLSSLELGDSALYFCASSTGLAGSSYNEQFFGPGTRLTVL.